This T cell receptor beta chain derives from a study of cytomegalovirus exposure and HLA in healthy donors. Researchers ran the PCR with 60 Vbeta and 13 Jbeta primers. Measured with immunoSEQ multiplex PCR; TCRdb has only the in-frame clones, and not every one. The sample consists of approximately 150,000 clones, 75% to 80% of them appearing once. Study results and limitations: Reports showed the classifier diagnosing cytomegalovirus status with high specificity and sensitivity.

This clone occurred a few times. The antigen remains undetermined. This TCR derives from a male donor in good health and CMV-seronegative. Sequencing input: PBMCs.

The CDR3: CAWGRTGKSNQPQHF. The CDR3 bases are TGTGCCTGGGGCCGGACAGGGAAAAGCAATCAGCCCCAGCATTTT. This chain uses TRBV30 with TRBJ1-5, with TRBD1 matching over 8 bases. In germline, CDR1 is GTSNPN, CDR2 SVGIG (reference sequence). The CDR3 is made up of 15 amino acids. V was clipped by 5 bases and J by 1 base; unmatched bases: 7.